The 30 T cell receptor beta chains in this list originate from one sample, sequenced in a study of cytomegalovirus exposure and HLA in healthy donors. Amplification used 60 Vbeta primers and 13 Jbeta primers. Clones were read by immunoSEQ multiplex PCR, and TCRdb kept only the in-frame ones, dropping some. The data show 100,000 to 150,000 clones, approximately 84% seen once. The material sequenced was PBMCs. Receptor source: a woman aged 18 to 35 in good health and CMV-seronegative.

The V gene is TRBV7-7, the J gene TRBJ1-1, with a possible D match to TRBD1 (5 bases). The CDR3 runs 14 residues. V lost 3 bases and J lost 1, with 9 bases in between. CDR1 is SSHAT and CDR2 is FNYEAQ in the germline V gene (reference sequence). The CDR3 protein is CASSFRVTNTEAFF. CDR3 DNA: TGTGCCAGCAGCTTCAGGGTCACGAACACTGAAGCTTTCTTT.

The chain couples TRBV5-1 to TRBJ2-7; 7 bases agree with TRBD1. Germline CDR1 and CDR2: SGHRS and YFSETQ. With V trimmed by 4 bases and J by 6 bases, 10 bases remained unmatched. CDR3 length: 14 residues. The CDR3: CASSPRQGLGEQYF. The CDR3 nucleotides read TGCGCCAGCAGCCCAAGACAGGGTCTGGGCGAGCAGTACTTC.

This clone was detected once. The chain combines TRBV25-1 with TRBJ1-2, with a weak D call TRBD1 (6 bases). There are 12 residues in the CDR3. Germline CDR1 is MGHDK and CDR2 is SYGVNS. With 4 bases removed from V and 8 bases from J, the gap between germline ends came to 11 bases. The CDR3 sequence: CASSVGALGYTF. The DNA of the CDR3 is TGTGCCAGCAGTGTGGGGGCGCTGGGCTACACCTTC.

The chain couples TRBV14 to TRBJ2-7; D remains ambiguous. The germline V gene encodes CDR1 SGHDN and CDR2 FVKESK. The CDR3 is 14 amino acids. V was pared by 4 bases and J by 2 bases, with 12 bases between. Written as DNA, the CDR3 is TGTGCCAGCAGCCGCAGGTTGGGTACCTACGAGCAGTACTTC. Encoded protein: CASSRRLGTYEQYF.

The chain joins TRBV29-1 to TRBJ1-2, with D maybe TRBD1 (5 bases). The CDR3 loop spans 13 amino acids. Germline V gene data show CDR1 as SQVTM and CDR2 as ANQGSEA. V dropped 7 bases and J dropped 3 bases, with 15 bases sitting between them. CDR3 DNA: TGCAGCGGCAGCGGGGGAGAGGACTATGGCTACACCTTC. This gives the protein CSGSGGEDYGYTF.

This chain connects TRBV18 to TRBJ2-1; 8 bases are shared with TRBD2. Germline trimming cut 3 bases from V and 2 bases from J; bases unmatched to any gene: 6. This CDR3 spans 16 amino acids. Germline V lookup: CDR1 KGHSH, CDR2 LQKENI. This chain's CDR3 is CASSPPAGETYNEQFF. As DNA, the CDR3 is TGTGCCAGCTCACCCCCAGCGGGAGAGACCTACAATGAGCAGTTCTTC.

The chain employs TRBV27 and TRBJ2-1; 7 bases are shared with TRBD1. Germline V gene data show CDR1 as MNHEY and CDR2 as SMNVEV (reference sequence). The CDR3 consists of 15 residues. J gave up 6 bases and V 7 bases, and 12 bases lay outside the gene matches. The CDR3 is CASNFQGTVGNEQFF. DNA for the CDR3: TGTGCCAGCAATTTCCAGGGGACAGTGGGCAATGAGCAGTTCTTC.

The gene calls are TRBV30 and TRBJ2-1, with TRBD2 identical over 13 bases. CDR3 size: 17 residues. The J segment lost 4 bases and the V segment lost 5 bases, leaving 11 bases of the junction unmatched. The germline V gene has CDR1 GTSNPN and CDR2 SVGIG (reference sequence). CDR3 in amino acids: CAWAGLAGKVRYNEQFF. CDR3 in DNA: TGTGCCTGGGCGGGACTAGCGGGAAAGGTCCGTTACAATGAGCAGTTCTTC.

This clone was recorded once. The rearrangement joins TRBV6-1 to TRBJ1-3; possible D gene TRBD1, 6 bases. Trimming took off 7 bases at V and 2 bases at J, with 12 bases between the two ends. The CDR3 spans 14 residues. The germline V gene has CDR1 MNHNS and CDR2 SASEGT. CDR3 DNA: TGTGCCAGCATCCCCGGGACAACTGGAAACACCATATATTTT. This sequence encodes CASIPGTTGNTIYF.

The V and J genes are TRBV30 and TRBJ2-5; 8 bases agree with TRBD1. This CDR3 is 14 amino acids long. Germline V gene data show CDR1 as GTSNPN and CDR2 as SVGIG (reference sequence). V was pared by 1 base and J by 2 bases, with 3 bases of the junction left unmatched. CDR3 protein: CAWSAGTGQETQYF. The CDR3, as DNA: TGTGCCTGGAGTGCCGGGACAGGTCAAGAGACCCAGTACTTC.

The chain combines TRBV7-2 with TRBJ2-7, with 8 positions matching TRBD2. Losses at the gene ends were 3 bases for V and 4 bases for J; bases not matched to a gene: 8. This CDR3 spans 15 amino acids. Germline CDR1 reads SGHTA; CDR2 reads FQGNSA. CDR3: CASSFGAGEGYEQYF. CDR3 coding DNA: TGTGCCAGCAGCTTTGGAGCGGGAGAAGGATACGAGCAGTACTTC. Variable domain in full (rest from reference TRBV7-2 and TRBJ2-7): GAGVSQSPSNKVTEKGKDVELRCDPISGHTALYWYRQSLGQGLEFLIYFQGNSAPDKSGLPSDRFSAERTGGSVSTLTIQRTQQEDSAVYLCASSFGAGEGYEQYFGPGTRLTVT.

The V call is TRBV6-4, the J call TRBJ2-1, with D perhaps matching TRBD2 (5 bases). This CDR3 contains 14 residues. The germline V and J ends were trimmed by 4 bases and 4 bases, with 11 bases remaining between them. CDR1 is MRHNA, CDR2 SNTAGT, per germline. The DNA of the CDR3 is TGTGCCAGCAGTGTCGCTCGGAGGTACAATGAGCAGTTCTTC. Its protein is CASSVARRYNEQFF.

The chain joins TRBV19 to TRBJ1-1, with TRBD1 as a possible D gene (5 bases). The CDR3 runs 14 residues. Germline V gene lookup returns CDR1 LNHDA and CDR2 SQIVND (reference sequence). V was clipped by 3 bases and J by 4 bases, with 12 bases between them. The CDR3 nucleotides read TGTGCCAGTAGTATTATAGGGGCTACCACTGAAGCTTTCTTT. This encodes CASSIIGATTEAFF.

The chain couples TRBV19 to TRBJ1-1; D is possibly TRBD1 (6 bases). Trimming took 8 bases from V and 1 from J, leaving 11 bases between them. The CDR3 contains 13 residues. Germline CDR1 reads LNHDA; CDR2 reads SQIVND (reference sequence). CDR3 DNA sequence: TGTGCCAGTCGGACAGCGAGGAACACTGAAGCTTTCTTT. Amino acid sequence: CASRTARNTEAFF. Full variable domain (rest looked up from reference TRBV19 and TRBJ1-1): DGGITQSPKYLFRKEGQNVTLSCEQNLNHDAMYWYRQDPGQGLRLIYYSQIVNDFQKGDIAEGYSVSREKKESFPLTVTSAQKNPTAFYLCASRTARNTEAFFGQGTRLTVV.

V is TRBV30 and J is TRBJ1-5; D uncertain. Trimming removed 0 bases from V and 2 bases from J, with 17 bases in between. This CDR3 contains 17 residues. CDR1 and CDR2 (germline): GTSNPN, SVGIG (reference sequence). CDR3 sequence: CAWSVLNLGWGNQPQHF. For the CDR3, the DNA is TGTGCCTGGAGTGTACTAAATTTAGGATGGGGCAATCAGCCCCAGCATTTT.

The chain employs TRBV5-8 and TRBJ2-1, with TRBD1 as a possible D gene (5 bases). CDR3 size: 15 residues. Trimming took off 0 bases at V and 1 base at J, with 8 bases between the two ends. The germline CDR1 and CDR2 sequences are SGHTS and YDEGEE. CDR3 DNA: TGTGCCAGCAGCTTGGGGACACCATCCTACAATGAGCAGTTCTTC. This translates into CASSLGTPSYNEQFF.

V is TRBV12-5 and J is TRBJ2-6, with D uncertain. The CDR3 consists of 15 residues. Trimming removed 6 bases at V and 3 bases at J, with 12 bases between. The V gene's germline CDR1 is LGHNT and CDR2 FRNRAP. The chain's CDR3 is CASGSIGYGANVLTF. CDR3 nucleotide sequence: TGTGCTAGTGGCTCTATCGGGTATGGGGCCAACGTCCTGACTTTC.

The V gene is TRBV7-8, the J gene TRBJ2-3; weak D call: TRBD1 (6 bases). The CDR3 has 13 amino acids. Germline loops: CDR1 SGHVS, CDR2 FQNEAQ. Trimming cost V 2 bases and J 6 bases, with 9 bases left between them. Here the CDR3 reads CASSLHREDTQYF. The CDR3 DNA reads TGTGCCAGCAGCTTACACAGGGAGGATACGCAGTATTTT.

V gene TRBV2 combines with J gene TRBJ2-7; TRBD1 might be the D (5 bases). The CDR3 covers 16 residues. Per germline, CDR1 SNHLY and CDR2 FYNNEI. Trimming removed 2 bases from V and 5 bases from J, with 19 bases in between. This chain's CDR3 is CASSETALQGAHEQYF. The CDR3 nucleotides read TGTGCCAGCAGTGAAACCGCGTTGCAGGGTGCCCACGAGCAGTACTTC.

V gene TRBV6-1 combines with J gene TRBJ1-2; TRBD1 agrees at 10 bases. Germline CDR1 reads MNHNS; CDR2 reads SASEGT. V lost 6 bases and J lost 1; bases outside the gene matches: 8. This CDR3 region has 16 residues. The DNA for the CDR3 is TGTGCCAGCAGAGAACCCGGGACAGGGGATAACTATGGCTACACCTTC. Translation: CASREPGTGDNYGYTF.

The chain combines TRBV6-5 with TRBJ2-2, with TRBD1 matching 7 bases. This CDR3 comprises 15 residues. CDR1 and CDR2 from the germline V gene are MNHEY and SVGAGI. After removal of 0 bases from V and 5 bases from J, the junction contained 3 bases not matched to a gene. The CDR3 region is CASSYSGTVTGELFF. The CDR3 nucleotides are TGTGCCAGCAGTTACTCCGGGACAGTGACCGGGGAGCTGTTTTTT.

The chain is built from TRBV10-2 and TRBJ1-5, with D hard to call. The V gene's germline CDR1 is WSHSY and CDR2 SAAADI. Trimming left V 0 bases short and J 7 bases short, with 13 bases between. The CDR3 totals 15 residues. The CDR3 DNA is TGCGCCAGCAGTGAGTCGTCGGGTTTTGGGCAGCCCCAGCATTTT. Its translation is CASSESSGFGQPQHF.

This chain links TRBV21-1 with TRBJ1-1. TRBV21-1 is a documented pseudogene. The CDR3 spans 15 residues. The CDR3 spells CASSEKGSPKAEAFF. DNA for the CDR3: TGTGCCAGCAGCGAAAAAGGGAGCCCGAAGGCTGAAGCTTTCTTT.

This chain links TRBV7-8 with TRBJ1-4; 7 bases are shared with TRBD1. V was clipped by 5 bases and J by 8 bases; unmatched bases: 8. The CDR3 covers 14 residues. Germline V CDR1 and CDR2: SGHVS, FQNEAQ. The CDR3 is CASSQGVVREKLFF. The DNA for the CDR3 is TGTGCCAGCAGCCAGGGGGTCGTGAGGGAAAAACTGTTTTTT.

The CDR3 reads CASSVEAGTNTGELFF. Written as DNA, the CDR3 is TGTGCCAGCAGCGTAGAAGCGGGAACGAACACCGGGGAGCTGTTTTTT. V gene TRBV9 combines with J gene TRBJ2-2, with 7 bases aligning to TRBD2. Germline lookup yields CDR1 SGDLS and CDR2 YYNGEE. This CDR3 spans 16 amino acids. V trimming: 0 bases; J trimming: 0 bases; junction bases outside the gene matches: 2.

The genes are TRBV5-5 and TRBJ1-5; D gene uncertain. Trimming left V 0 bases short and J 9 bases short, with 10 bases between. This CDR3 contains 13 residues. Germline V lookup: CDR1 SGHKS, CDR2 YYEKEE (reference sequence). The CDR3 DNA follows: TGTGCCAGCAGCTTGGGCCAAGAGTCGCCCCAGCATTTT. Its translation: CASSLGQESPQHF.

The chain is built from TRBV7-8 and TRBJ1-1; D gene uncertain. The V and J ends lost 7 bases and 2 bases respectively, with 11 bases between them. Germline assignment: CDR1 SGHVS and CDR2 FQNEAQ. CDR3 length: 13 amino acids. CDR3 nucleotides: TGTGCCAGCAACCCCTTTACAAACACTGAAGCTTTCTTT. It yields the protein CASNPFTNTEAFF. Full variable domain (outside the CDR3, taken from reference TRBV7-8 and TRBJ1-1): GAGVSQSPRYKVAKRGQDVALRCDPISGHVSLFWYQQALGQGPEFLTYFQNEAQLDKSGLPSDRFFAERPEGSVSTLKIQRTQQEDSAVYLCASNPFTNTEAFFGQGTRLTVV.

CDR3: CASSDGRPILQPQHF. The CDR3 nucleotides are TGTGCCAGCAGTGATGGCAGGCCGATTCTTCAGCCCCAGCATTTT. The chain recombines TRBV2 with TRBJ1-5; D remains ambiguous. Per germline, CDR1 SNHLY and CDR2 FYNNEI. Deletions cut 3 bases from V and 6 bases from J, with 15 bases between. The CDR3 spans 15 residues. Full variable domain (missing parts from reference TRBV2 and TRBJ1-5): EPEVTQTPSHQVTQMGQEVILRCVPISNHLYFYWYRQILGQKVEFLVSFYNNEISEKSEIFDDQFSVERPDGSNFTLKIRSTKLEDSAMYFCASSDGRPILQPQHFGDGTRLSIL.

This chain links TRBV13 with TRBJ2-7; D is possibly TRBD2 (5 bases). CDR3 size: 12 residues. The germline CDR1 and CDR2 sequences are PRHDT and FYEKMQ (reference sequence). The germline V and J ends were trimmed by 3 bases and 7 bases, with 10 bases remaining between them. The CDR3 here is CASSFPSGEQYF. The CDR3, as DNA: TGTGCCAGCAGCTTCCCGTCGGGGGAGCAGTACTTC. Looking up the rest from reference TRBV13 and TRBJ2-7 gives the full variable domain: AAGVIQSPRHLIKEKRETATLKCYPIPRHDTVYWYQQGPGQDPQFLISFYEKMQSDKGSIPDRFSAQQFSDYHSELNMSSLELGDSALYFCASSFPSGEQYFGPGTRLTVT.

J is TRBJ2-3 and V is TRBV30; D is ambiguous. This CDR3 is built from 15 residues. The germline V gene encodes CDR1 GTSNPN and CDR2 SVGIG (reference sequence). The V end lost 0 bases, the J end lost 4 bases, and 14 bases lay between the germline ends. DNA for the CDR3: TGTGCCTGGAGTGTAGAACGGTGGAGACCAGATACGCAGTATTTT. It translates to CAWSVERWRPDTQYF.